This paragraph covers one T cell receptor (beta chain) sequence. Its antigen is unknown. These data belong to a study of cytomegalovirus exposure and HLA in healthy donors. It was with 60 Vbeta and 13 Jbeta primers that the PCR ran. Libraries were prepared by immunoSEQ multiplex PCR; TCRdb keeps only in-frame clonotypes and omits some of them. The sample yields about 200,000 clones, roughly 12% seen once. CDR1 is SGHRS and CDR2 is YFSETQ in the germline V gene. The ends were cut back, 4 bases at V and 5 bases at J, with 18 bases in the middle. CDR3 size: 16 residues. Broader study findings: As confirmed in vitro, a few CMV-associated chains were specific for CMV antigens. Later analysis identified several of the most significant clusters that appeared linked to common viral pathogens. Per a prior analysis, the majority of TCR beta V segments were productive roughly 87% or roughly 30% of the time.

The chain combines TRBV5-1 with TRBJ1-4; D not resolved. The receptor was derived from a middle-aged man in good health and CMV-seropositive. Input material: PBMCs. CDR3 coding DNA: TGCGCCAGCAGCGGAGGCCTCCGGGCCGAAAATGAAAAACTGTTTTTT. This gives the protein CASSGGLRAENEKLFF.